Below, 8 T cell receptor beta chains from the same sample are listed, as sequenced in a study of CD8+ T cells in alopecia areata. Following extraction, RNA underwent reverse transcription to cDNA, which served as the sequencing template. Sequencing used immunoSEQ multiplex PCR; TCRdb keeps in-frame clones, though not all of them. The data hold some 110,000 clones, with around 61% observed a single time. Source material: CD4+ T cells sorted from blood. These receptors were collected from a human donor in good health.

Here the CDR3 reads CASRAGREQFF. The CDR3 nucleotides are TGTGCCAGCAGGGCGGGAAGAGAGCAGTTCTTC. V usage is TRBV6-6 and J usage is TRBJ2-1; possible D gene TRBD2, 6 bases. Trimming cost V 6 bases and J 10 bases, with 10 bases left between them. Germline V CDR1 and CDR2: MNHNY, SVGAGI (reference sequence). This CDR3 is 11 amino acids long.

DNA of the CDR3: TGTGCCAGCATCCCCGGACGGTCGAACACCGGGGAGCTGTTTTTT. It encodes CASIPGRSNTGELFF. V usage is TRBV7-9 and J usage is TRBJ2-2, with D unresolved. This CDR3 is 15 amino acids long. Germline V gives CDR1 SEHNR, CDR2 FQNEAQ (reference sequence). The germline V and J ends were trimmed by 7 bases and 0 bases, with 12 bases remaining between them.

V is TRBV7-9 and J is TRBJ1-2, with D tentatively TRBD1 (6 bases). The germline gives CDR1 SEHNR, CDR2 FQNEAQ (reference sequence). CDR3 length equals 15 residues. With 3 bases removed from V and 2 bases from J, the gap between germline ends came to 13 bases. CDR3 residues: CASSFEERGNYGYTF. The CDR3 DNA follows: TGTGCCAGCAGCTTTGAGGAAAGGGGGAACTATGGCTACACCTTC.

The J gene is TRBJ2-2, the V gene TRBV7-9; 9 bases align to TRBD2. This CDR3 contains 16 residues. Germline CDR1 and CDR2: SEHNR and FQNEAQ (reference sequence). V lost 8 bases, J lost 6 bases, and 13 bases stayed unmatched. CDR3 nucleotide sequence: TGTGCCAGCGGCCCAGCGGGGGGTCCCTCCCCCGGGGAGCTGTTTTTT. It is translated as CASGPAGGPSPGELFF. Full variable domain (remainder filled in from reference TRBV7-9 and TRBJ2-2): DTGVSQNPRHKITKRGQNVTFRCDPISEHNRLYWYRQTLGQGPEFLTYFQNEAQLEKSRLLSDRFSAERPKGSFSTLEIQRTEQGDSAMYLCASGPAGGPSPGELFFGEGSRLTVL.

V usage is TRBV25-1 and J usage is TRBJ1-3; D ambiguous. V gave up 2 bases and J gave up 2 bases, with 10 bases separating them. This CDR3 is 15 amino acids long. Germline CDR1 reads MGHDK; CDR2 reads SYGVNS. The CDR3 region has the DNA TGTGCCAGCAGTGAAGGTCAGGCCCCTGGAAACACCATATATTTT. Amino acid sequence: CASSEGQAPGNTIYF.

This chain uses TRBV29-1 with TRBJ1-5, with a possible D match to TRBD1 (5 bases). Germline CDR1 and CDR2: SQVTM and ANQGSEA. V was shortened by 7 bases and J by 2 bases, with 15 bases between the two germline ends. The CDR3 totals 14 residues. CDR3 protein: CSGEGRERNQPQHF. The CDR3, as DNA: TGCAGCGGGGAGGGCAGGGAACGCAATCAGCCCCAGCATTTT.

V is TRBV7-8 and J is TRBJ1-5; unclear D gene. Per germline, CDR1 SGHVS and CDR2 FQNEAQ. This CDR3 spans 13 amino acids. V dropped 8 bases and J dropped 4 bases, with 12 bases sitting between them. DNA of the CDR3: TGTGCCAGCGGGCGAGGTTGGAATCAGCCCCAGCATTTT. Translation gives CASGRGWNQPQHF.

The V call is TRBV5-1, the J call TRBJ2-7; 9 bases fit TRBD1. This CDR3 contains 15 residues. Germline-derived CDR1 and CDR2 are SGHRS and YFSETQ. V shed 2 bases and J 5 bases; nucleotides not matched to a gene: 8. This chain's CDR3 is CASSFNRDRDDEQYF. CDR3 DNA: TGCGCCAGCAGCTTCAACCGGGACAGGGATGACGAGCAGTACTTC.